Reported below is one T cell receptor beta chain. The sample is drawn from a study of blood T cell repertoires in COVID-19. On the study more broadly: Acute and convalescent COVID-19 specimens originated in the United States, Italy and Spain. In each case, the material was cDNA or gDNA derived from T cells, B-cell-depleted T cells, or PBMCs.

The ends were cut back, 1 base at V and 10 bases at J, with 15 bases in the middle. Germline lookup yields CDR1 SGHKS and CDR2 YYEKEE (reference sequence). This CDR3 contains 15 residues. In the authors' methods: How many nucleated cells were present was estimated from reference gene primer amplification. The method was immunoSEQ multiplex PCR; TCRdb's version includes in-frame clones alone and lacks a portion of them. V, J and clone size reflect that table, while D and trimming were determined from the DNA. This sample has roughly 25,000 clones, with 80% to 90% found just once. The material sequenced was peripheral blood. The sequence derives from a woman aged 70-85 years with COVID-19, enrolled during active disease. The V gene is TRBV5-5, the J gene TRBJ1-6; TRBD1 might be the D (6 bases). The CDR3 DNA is TGTGCCAGCAGCTTGCACGCAGGGGTGGGATCACCCCTCCACTTT. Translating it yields CASSLHAGVGSPLHF.